This T cell receptor beta chain was captured in a study of CD8+ T cells in alopecia areata. Specified treatment: oral pan-JAK inhibitor, 5-10 mg twice daily. Germline CDR1 is SQVTM and CDR2 is ANQGSEA. This CDR3 contains 13 residues. V was pared by 0 bases and J by 5 bases, with 8 bases between. It was cDNA, reverse transcribed from extracted RNA, that served as the sequencing template. The assay was immunoSEQ multiplex PCR, and TCRdb's table has in-frame clones only and misses some. Found here are about 120,000 clones, about 50% of them singletons; the top ten hold roughly 0.5%. The genes are TRBV29-1 and TRBJ2-1; D not certain. The source was CD4+ T cells sorted from blood, collected at week 4, from a patient treated with tofacitinib. This receptor was identified in a human donor with alopecia areata. The CDR3 sequence: CSVEDGFHNEQFF. DNA of the CDR3: TGCAGCGTTGAAGACGGATTCCACAATGAGCAGTTCTTC.